This is a list of T cell receptor beta chains from one sample in a study of shared clonotypes between healthy human individuals. Data came from immunoSEQ multiplex PCR; TCRdb stores just in-frame clones and leaves some out. This table has roughly 2.5 million clones, 85% to 95% appearing once. Material for sequencing was naive CD4+ T cells sorted from blood. These receptors were taken from a man younger than 35 in good health. CDR3s include the opening cysteine and the closing phenylalanine or tryptophan. D genes are given only for firm matches. Some rows mark clone size as missing; the rest say once, few, many or name a class of expanded clone.

v_call	d_call	j_call	clone_size	cdr3_aa	cdr3_nt
TRBV4-1	NA	TRBJ2-7	NA	CASSQDEGKRQYF	TGCGCCAGCAGCCAAGATGAAGGGAAGCGGCAGTACTTC
TRBV10-3	NA	TRBJ1-1	once	CAISVGRDTTEAFF	TGTGCCATCAGTGTAGGTCGGGACACCACTGAAGCTTTCTTT
TRBV30	TRBD1	TRBJ1-2	NA	CAWKPGQSYGYTF	TGTGCCTGGAAGCCGGGACAGAGTTATGGCTACACCTTC
TRBV11-1	TRBD2	TRBJ2-5	NA	CASSRGGQETQYF	TGTGCCAGCAGCCGGGGGGGACAAGAGACCCAGTACTTC
TRBV5-6	NA	TRBJ2-3	NA	CASSLVPGASTDTQYF	TGTGCCAGCAGCTTGGTCCCGGGGGCAAGCACAGATACGCAGTATTTT
TRBV5-4	TRBD2	TRBJ2-1	NA	CASSWGGLAGVYNEQFF	TGTGCCAGCAGCTGGGGGGGCCTAGCGGGAGTCTACAATGAGCAGTTCTTC
TRBV28	NA	TRBJ1-1	once	CASSLVQGTEAFF	TGTGCCAGCAGTTTAGTTCAGGGTACTGAAGCTTTCTTT
TRBV29-1	TRBD1	TRBJ2-2	NA	CSVGIGQGNTGELFF	TGCAGCGTTGGGATAGGACAGGGGAACACCGGGGAGCTGTTTTTT
TRBV7-2	TRBD1	TRBJ2-1	NA	CASSLARGQGIHNEQFF	TGTGCCAGCAGCTTAGCTCGGGGACAGGGGATTCACAATGAGCAGTTCTTC
TRBV2	TRBD1	TRBJ2-5	NA	CASSVRQGVETQYF	TGTGCCAGCAGTGTTCGACAGGGGGTCGAGACCCAGTACTTC
TRBV5-1	NA	TRBJ2-1	NA	CASSLVSTTYNEQFF	TGCGCCAGCAGCTTGGTGTCCACGACCTACAATGAGCAGTTCTTC
TRBV6-1	NA	TRBJ2-5	NA	CASSEQGETQYF	TGTGCCAGCAGTGAGCAGGGAGAGACCCAGTACTTC
TRBV11-2	TRBD1	TRBJ1-2	NA	CASSLAGQGNYGYTF	TGTGCCAGCAGCTTAGCGGGACAGGGGAACTATGGCTACACCTTC
TRBV5-1	TRBD2	TRBJ2-3	NA	CASSTGGLADTQYF	TGCGCCAGCAGTACGGGGGGGTTAGCAGATACGCAGTATTTT
TRBV2	NA	TRBJ1-4	NA	CASRRDEVGLFF	TGTGCCAGCAGGAGAGATGAGGTGGGACTGTTTTTT
TRBV5-8	TRBD2	TRBJ2-7	once	CASSNAGTSGVYEQYF	TGTGCCAGCAGCAACGCCGGGACTAGCGGGGTTTACGAGCAGTACTTC
TRBV9	NA	TRBJ2-7	NA	CASSVVGGNYEQYF	TGTGCCAGCAGCGTAGTGGGCGGCAACTACGAGCAGTACTTC
TRBV5-1	TRBD1	TRBJ2-3	NA	CASSLGDRGRDTQYF	TGCGCCAGCAGCTTGGGGGACAGGGGGCGAGATACGCAGTATTTT
TRBV6-5	TRBD2	TRBJ2-5	NA	CASSPYAGAQETQYF	TGTGCCAGCAGCCCCTACGCGGGAGCCCAAGAGACCCAGTACTTC
TRBV7-7	NA	TRBJ2-1	NA	CASSILANEQFF	TGTGCTAGCAGCATACTAGCTAATGAGCAGTTCTTC
TRBV10-1	TRBD1	TRBJ1-1	NA	CASRGDSMNTEAFF	TGCGCCAGCAGGGGGGACAGCATGAACACTGAAGCTTTCTTT
TRBV28	NA	TRBJ1-2	once	CASGPGPYGYTF	TGTGCCAGCGGACCGGGTCCGTATGGCTACACCTTC
TRBV25-1	TRBD1	TRBJ1-2	NA	CASSATGTGSGYTF	TGTGCCAGCAGTGCCACCGGGACAGGGTCTGGCTACACCTTC
TRBV7-2	TRBD1	TRBJ1-3	NA	CASSPGQGARSGNTIYF	TGTGCCAGCAGCCCTGGACAGGGGGCGCGGTCTGGAAACACCATATATTTT
TRBV4-2	TRBD2	TRBJ2-7	NA	CASSQAASGGGSSYEQYF	TGTGCCAGCAGCCAAGCTGCTAGCGGGGGGGGTAGTTCCTACGAGCAGTACTTC
TRBV23-1	TRBD1	TRBJ1-5	once	CASKLGDRAPNQPQHF	TGCGCCAGCAAACTGGGGGACAGGGCCCCCAATCAGCCCCAGCATTTT
TRBV19	NA	TRBJ2-5	NA	CASSTQGEETQYF	TGTGCCAGTAGTACGCAGGGTGAAGAGACCCAGTACTTC
TRBV6-5	TRBD1	TRBJ1-6	NA	CASSFGGQGVNSPLHF	TGTGCCAGCAGTTTCGGAGGACAGGGCGTTAATTCACCCCTCCACTTT
TRBV11-2	NA	TRBJ1-6	NA	CASSLAGSSYNSPLHF	TGTGCCAGCAGCTTAGCTGGGAGCTCCTATAATTCACCCCTCCACTTT
TRBV10-3	NA	TRBJ2-2	NA	CAISRDLSTGELFF	TGTGCCATCTCGCGAGACCTCTCCACCGGGGAGCTGTTTTTT
TRBV5-1	NA	TRBJ1-2	NA	CASSWGGQGALYGGYTF	TGCGCCAGCAGCTGGGGGGGTCAAGGAGCCCTCTATGGTGGCTACACCTTC
TRBV4-1	NA	TRBJ1-1	NA	CAACRAEGFGGTEAFF	TGCGCCGCGTGCCGGGCGGAGGGCTTTGGTGGCACTGAAGCTTTCTTT
TRBV30	TRBD2	TRBJ2-1	NA	CAWSVMGLAVNEQFF	TGTGCCTGGAGTGTAATGGGACTAGCGGTAAATGAGCAGTTCTTC
TRBV2	TRBD2	TRBJ2-3	NA	CASSLAGGPMDTQYF	TGTGCCAGCAGCCTAGCGGGAGGGCCGATGGATACGCAGTATTTT
TRBV19	NA	TRBJ1-6	once	CASRYRDSPLHF	TGTGCCAGTAGATACCGGGATTCACCCCTCCACTTT
TRBV6-1	NA	TRBJ2-1	NA	CASSEGGPPDNEQFF	TGTGCCAGCAGTGAAGGAGGTCCTCCGGACAATGAGCAGTTCTTC
TRBV6-5	NA	TRBJ1-5	NA	CASSYGRGDQPQHF	TGTGCCAGCAGTTACGGCCGGGGGGATCAGCCCCAGCATTTT
TRBV19	TRBD1	TRBJ1-5	NA	CASSTPGTGGLYSNQPQHF	TGTGCCAGTAGTACTCCGGGGACAGGGGGCCTTTATAGCAATCAGCCCCAGCATTTT
TRBV18	NA	TRBJ2-2	NA	CASSSSIGTANTGELFF	TGTGCCAGCTCATCATCAATAGGGACTGCCAACACCGGGGAGCTGTTTTTT
TRBV14	NA	TRBJ2-7	NA	CASSHNGLGTTYEQYF	TGTGCCAGCAGCCATAACGGGCTTGGGACCACCTACGAGCAGTACTTC
TRBV2	TRBD1	TRBJ2-3	NA	CASRIGQGTDTQYF	TGTGCCAGCAGAATAGGACAGGGTACAGATACGCAGTATTTT
TRBV18	NA	TRBJ1-5	NA	CASSPGVGNYQPQHF	TGTGCCAGCTCACCCGGGGTGGGGAACTATCAGCCCCAGCATTTT
TRBV19	NA	TRBJ1-1	NA	CASSTHSGVTEAFF	TGTGCCAGTAGTACGCATTCAGGGGTTACTGAAGCTTTCTTT
TRBV5-4	NA	TRBJ1-6	NA	CASSLQSSYNSPLHF	TGTGCCAGCAGCTTGCAGAGCTCCTATAATTCACCCCTCCACTTT
TRBV7-2	NA	TRBJ2-1	NA	CASSLKQGGEQFF	TGTGCCAGCAGCTTAAAACAGGGTGGTGAGCAGTTCTTC
TRBV28	NA	TRBJ1-1	NA	CASSLLVAGIDTEAFF	TGTGCCAGCAGTTTATTGGTTGCAGGCATCGACACTGAAGCTTTCTTT
TRBV18	NA	TRBJ1-6	few	CASSLSQGDNSPLHF	TGTGCCAGCTCATTATCCCAGGGCGATAATTCACCCCTCCACTTT
TRBV7-2	TRBD1	TRBJ1-2	NA	CASRQPWTGGGYTF	TGTGCCAGCAGGCAACCATGGACAGGGGGTGGCTACACCTTC
TRBV2	TRBD1	TRBJ1-4	once	CASSPGQINEKLFF	TGTGCCAGCAGTCCGGGACAGATTAATGAAAAACTGTTTTTT
TRBV5-6	TRBD1	TRBJ1-6	NA	CASSLDRGLDNSPLHF	TGTGCCAGCAGCTTGGACAGGGGTTTGGATAATTCACCCCTCCACTTT
TRBV10-3	NA	TRBJ1-2	NA	CAISDGGAGDGYTF	TGTGCCATCAGTGATGGGGGCGCGGGCGATGGCTACACCTTC
TRBV20-1	TRBD1	TRBJ1-2	NA	CSAGQGHGYTF	TGCAGTGCGGGACAGGGCCATGGCTACACCTTC
TRBV7-8	TRBD1	TRBJ2-7	NA	CASSSPTGSSYEQYF	TGTGCCAGCAGCTCTCCGACAGGGAGCTCCTACGAGCAGTACTTC
TRBV4-1	NA	TRBJ2-7	NA	CASSQGARAPGGSYEQYF	TGCGCCAGCAGCCAAGGGGCCCGGGCCCCTGGAGGCTCCTACGAGCAGTACTTC
TRBV14	TRBD2	TRBJ2-7	NA	CASSPPAGAYEQYF	TGTGCCAGCAGCCCCCCAGCGGGAGCCTACGAGCAGTACTTC
TRBV21-1	NA	TRBJ2-5	NA	CASSKDSQETQYF	TGTGCCAGCAGCAAAGACAGTCAAGAGACCCAGTACTTC
TRBV28	TRBD2	TRBJ2-7	NA	CASSFRRGVTTYGQYF	TGTGCCAGCAGCTTTCGTCGGGGGGTGACCACCTACGGGCAGTACTTC
TRBV30	TRBD2	TRBJ2-1	NA	CAWSAGTGGGNEQFF	TGTGCCTGGAGTGCTGGTACGGGAGGGGGGAATGAGCAGTTCTTC